This is a list of T cell receptor beta chains from one sample in a study of shared clonotypes between healthy human individuals. Libraries were prepared by immunoSEQ multiplex PCR; TCRdb keeps only in-frame clonotypes and omits some of them. Here the sample spans about 1 million clones, around 74% being singletons. The sequencing input was memory CD4+ T cells sorted from blood. Source of these receptors: a man aged 18 to 30 in good health. Both conserved end residues are part of each CDR3. A D gene is named only where the DNA matches it firmly. A row's size may be missing; if present it is once, few, many or a size class.

clone_size cdr3_length j_call d_call v_call cdr3_aa cdr3_nt
many 16 TRBJ2-1 TRBD1 TRBV10-1 CASSDRGRAFYNEQFF TGCGCCAGCAGCGACAGGGGCCGAGCGTTTTACAATGAGCAGTTCTTC
- 13 TRBJ1-2 - TRBV15 CATSSDQKYGYTF TGTGCCACCAGCAGCGACCAGAAATATGGCTACACCTTC
- 14 TRBJ1-6 TRBD1 TRBV5-1 CASRPGQGYSPLHF TGCGCCAGCAGACCGGGACAGGGATATTCACCCCTCCACTTT
- 15 TRBJ1-1 TRBD1 TRBV19 CASSGVDRGLSEAFF TGTGCCAGTAGTGGCGTCGACAGGGGTCTATCTGAAGCTTTCTTT
- 12 TRBJ1-1 TRBD1 TRBV30 CAWGQGNTEAFF TGTGCCTGGGGACAGGGGAACACTGAAGCTTTCTTT
- 11 TRBJ2-7 - TRBV30 CAWRSSYEQYF TGTGCCTGGAGATCCTCCTACGAGCAGTACTTC
- 16 TRBJ2-5 - TRBV18 CASSPRRDNTQETQYF TGTGCCAGCTCACCAAGGCGGGACAATACCCAAGAGACCCAGTACTTC
- 16 TRBJ2-3 TRBD1 TRBV15 CATSRGDRRNTDTQYF TGTGCCACCAGCAGGGGGGACAGGAGGAACACAGATACGCAGTATTTT
many 15 TRBJ1-1 - TRBV19 CASSIAASFPTEAFF TGTGCCAGTAGTATAGCCGCGTCGTTTCCCACTGAAGCTTTCTTT
- 16 TRBJ1-3 - TRBV10-3 CAISESGGKAGNTIYF TGTGCCATCAGTGAGTCGGGGGGAAAGGCTGGAAACACCATATATTTT
- 14 TRBJ1-5 - TRBV11-2 CASSLASGLQPQHF TGTGCCAGCAGCTTAGCGTCGGGACTTCAGCCCCAGCATTTT
- 17 TRBJ2-1 - TRBV28 CASSSLPGLRFYNEQFF TGTGCCAGCAGTTCATTACCGGGACTCCGATTCTACAATGAGCAGTTCTTC
- 14 TRBJ2-7 TRBD1 TRBV7-9 CASSPQQGGGEQYF TGTGCCAGCAGCCCCCAACAGGGGGGAGGCGAGCAGTACTTC
- 16 TRBJ2-1 TRBD1 TRBV11-2 CASSRGQGTAYNEQFF TGTGCCAGCAGCAGAGGACAGGGAACGGCCTACAATGAGCAGTTCTTC
- 15 TRBJ1-6 - TRBV10-3 CAISESGRGNSPLHF TGTGCCATCAGTGAGTCGGGGAGGGGTAATTCACCCCTCCACTTT
- 18 TRBJ2-3 TRBD2 TRBV28 CASSGVAGVNVRTDTQYF TGTGCCAGCAGCGGGGTAGCGGGAGTTAATGTTAGGACAGATACGCAGTATTTT
- 16 TRBJ2-3 - TRBV5-4 CASSLAERKSTDTQYF TGTGCCAGCAGCTTGGCCGAAAGGAAAAGCACAGATACGCAGTATTTT
- 11 TRBJ2-3 - TRBV10-1 CASRLHKTQYF TGCGCCAGCAGACTCCATAAAACGCAGTATTTT
once 16 TRBJ2-2 TRBD2 TRBV5-1 CASSLLTSGATGELFF TGCGCCAGCAGCTTGCTCACTAGCGGGGCTACCGGGGAGCTGTTTTTT
- 16 TRBJ1-6 TRBD1 TRBV2 CASRGGTGALNSPLHF TGTGCCAGCAGGGGTGGGACAGGGGCCCTCAATTCACCCCTCCACTTT
few 17 TRBJ2-2 - TRBV5-1 CASSLAPQRQNTGELFF TGCGCCAGCAGCTTGGCCCCTCAGCGCCAGAACACCGGGGAGCTGTTTTTT
- 14 TRBJ2-1 - TRBV2 CATAERSSYNEQFF TGTGCCACCGCTGAGCGGAGCTCCTACAATGAGCAGTTCTTC
- 14 TRBJ2-7 TRBD1 TRBV7-6 CASSEGQGVYEQYF TGTGCCAGCAGCGAGGGGCAGGGGGTGTACGAGCAGTACTTC
- 16 TRBJ2-1 TRBD2 TRBV5-1 CASSLSLAGGGYEQFF TGCGCCAGCAGCTTATCGCTAGCGGGAGGAGGATATGAGCAGTTCTTC
few 15 TRBJ2-7 TRBD2 TRBV7-2 CASSFLAGGQNEQYF TGTGCCAGCAGCTTCTTGGCGGGAGGGCAGAACGAGCAGTACTTC
- 14 TRBJ1-5 - TRBV5-8 CASRGGHSNQPQHF TGTGCCAGCAGGGGGGGACACAGCAATCAGCCCCAGCATTTT
- 14 TRBJ1-2 - TRBV10-3 CAISESGGAEGYTF TGTGCCATCAGTGAGAGTGGAGGGGCGGAGGGCTACACCTTC
once 15 TRBJ2-1 TRBD2 TRBV15 CATSRVAGAYNEQFF TGTGCCACCAGCAGGGTAGCGGGGGCCTACAATGAGCAGTTCTTC
- 11 TRBJ1-4 - TRBV28 CASLLNEKLFF TGTGCCAGCCTCCTCAATGAAAAACTGTTTTTT
- 12 TRBJ2-3 - TRBV5-8 CASSLATDTQYF TGTGCCAGCAGCTTGGCTACAGATACGCAGTATTTT
many 17 TRBJ2-1 TRBD2 TRBV7-9 CASRPKSTSGYDNEQFF TGTGCCAGCAGACCTAAATCGACTAGCGGATACGACAATGAGCAGTTCTTC
- 14 TRBJ1-4 - TRBV28 CASSSGGIREKLFF TGTGCCAGCAGTTCGGGGGGCATTAGGGAAAAACTGTTTTTT
- 13 TRBJ1-5 - TRBV27 CASSWSGNQPQHF TGTGCCAGCAGTTGGAGCGGGAATCAGCCCCAGCATTTT
- 13 TRBJ1-2 - TRBV5-4 CASSLGGRRGYTF TGTGCCAGCAGCCTGGGGGGGCGCCGTGGCTACACCTTC
- 13 TRBJ1-2 TRBD1 TRBV28 CASNSGTDYGYTF TGTGCCAGCAATTCCGGGACAGACTATGGCTACACCTTC
- 18 TRBJ2-1 - TRBV4-3 CASSRLSGLASSYNEQFF TGCGCCAGCAGCCGATTAAGCGGGCTAGCGAGCTCCTACAATGAGCAGTTCTTC
- 13 TRBJ2-5 - TRBV11-2 CASSPHPQETQYF TGTGCCAGCAGCCCCCATCCCCAAGAGACCCAGTACTTC
- 16 TRBJ2-1 TRBD2 TRBV7-2 CASSHPGLAGFNEQFF TGTGCCAGCAGCCACCCTGGACTAGCGGGATTTAATGAGCAGTTCTTC
- 12 TRBJ1-6 - TRBV27 CASSAANSPLHF TGTGCCAGCAGTGCCGCAAATTCACCCCTCCACTTT
- 15 TRBJ2-1 TRBD2 TRBV30 CAWILPGLGYNEQFF TGTGCCTGGATTCTCCCGGGACTAGGGTACAATGAGCAGTTCTTC
- 15 TRBJ1-5 TRBD1 TRBV6-6 CASRLPGQGNQPQHF TGTGCCAGCAGGCTACCAGGACAGGGAAATCAGCCCCAGCATTTT
few 15 TRBJ2-1 TRBD2 TRBV6-5 CASSPPGGSYNEQFF TGTGCCAGCAGTCCCCCGGGGGGCTCCTACAATGAGCAGTTCTTC
- 15 TRBJ2-1 TRBD1 TRBV28 CASSSPWTGWNEQFF TGTGCCAGCAGTTCCCCGTGGACAGGGTGGAATGAGCAGTTCTTC
- 13 TRBJ1-4 TRBD1 TRBV5-1 CASSFIGGEKLFF TGCGCCAGCAGCTTCATAGGGGGCGAAAAACTGTTTTTT
- 13 TRBJ1-4 - TRBV27 CASRLRGGEKLFF TGTGCCAGCAGGCTGAGGGGTGGGGAAAAACTGTTTTTT
- 15 TRBJ1-1 - TRBV30 CAWTLSSGGMTEAFF TGTGCCTGGACCCTGTCATCTGGGGGAATGACTGAAGCTTTCTTT
- 14 TRBJ1-4 TRBD1 TRBV6-1 CASRGQGLSEKLFF TGTGCCAGCAGGGGACAGGGTCTGAGTGAAAAACTGTTTTTT
- 15 TRBJ1-6 - TRBV11-2 CASSLDGRADSPLHF TGTGCCAGCAGCTTAGACGGCAGGGCCGATTCACCCCTCCACTTT
- 15 TRBJ2-4 - TRBV30 CAWRVLWGSKNIQYF TGTGCCTGGAGGGTCCTCTGGGGGAGCAAAAACATTCAGTACTTC
- 11 TRBJ2-7 - TRBV6-1 CASSWTYEQYF TGTGCCAGCAGTTGGACCTACGAGCAGTACTTC
- 14 TRBJ2-7 TRBD2 TRBV5-1 CASSFGRASDEQYF TGCGCCAGCAGCTTTGGGAGGGCTTCCGACGAGCAGTACTTC
- 13 TRBJ1-1 - TRBV5-1 CASSYTKDTEAFF TGCGCCAGCAGCTATACCAAGGACACTGAAGCTTTCTTT
few 11 TRBJ2-7 - TRBV11-2 CASSLGVGLHF TGTGCCAGCAGCTTGGGAGTCGGACTTCACTTC
- 19 TRBJ1-2 - TRBV19 CASSPLIRPSPLANYGYTF TGTGCCAGTAGTCCGTTGATCCGCCCGTCTCCCCTAGCTAACTATGGCTACACCTTC
- 13 TRBJ2-7 - TRBV9 CASSAQAEREQYF TGTGCCAGCAGCGCCCAGGCTGAACGCGAGCAGTACTTC